The 22 T cell receptor beta chains given below trace back to one sample, sequenced in a study of blood T cell repertoires in COVID-19. The assay was immunoSEQ multiplex PCR, and TCRdb's table has in-frame clones only and misses some. The profile shows about 170,000 clones, 70% to 90% of them singletons. Material for sequencing was peripheral blood. These receptors all stem from a woman of 80 years or more with COVID-19, enrolled during active disease.

The rearrangement links TRBV18 to TRBJ2-5; tentatively, D is TRBD1 (6 bases). Trimming took 1 base from V and 10 from J, leaving 10 bases between them. CDR1 and CDR2 from the germline V gene are KGHSH and LQKENI. This CDR3 spans 12 amino acids. CDR3 loop: CASSPQEGDQYF. CDR3 in DNA: TGTGCCAGCTCACCACAAGAGGGGGACCAGTACTTC. The full variable domain, in which reference TRBV18 and TRBJ2-5 provide the parts outside the CDR3, is NAGVMQNPRHLVRRRGQEARLRCSPMKGHSHVYWYRQLPEEGLKFMVYLQKENIIDESGMPKERFSAEFPKEGPSILRIQQVVRGDSAAYFCASSPQEGDQYFGPGTRLLVL.

V is TRBV6-5 and J is TRBJ1-2; D is possibly TRBD1 (6 bases). Per germline, CDR1 MNHEY and CDR2 SVGAGI. V gave up 2 bases and J gave up 8 bases, with 15 bases separating them. The CDR3 contains 14 residues. The CDR3 nucleotides read TGTGCCAGCAGTTACCAGATGCCAGGGGCCGGCTACACCTTC. The encoded protein is CASSYQMPGAGYTF.

This clone has just a few counts. The chain recombines TRBV9 with TRBJ2-5; 8 nucleotides align to TRBD1. This CDR3 has 14 residues. CDR1 and CDR2 from the germline V gene are SGDLS and YYNGEE. Losses at the gene ends were 4 bases for V and 6 bases for J; bases not matched to a gene: 8. The CDR3 sequence: CASSPAGGIQTQYF. The DNA of the CDR3 is TGTGCCAGCAGCCCCGCAGGGGGCATACAGACCCAGTACTTC.

The rearrangement joins TRBV7-2 to TRBJ2-5, with D uncertain. Germline-derived CDR1 and CDR2 are SGHTA and FQGNSA. The V end was cut by 3 bases, the J end by 5 bases, with 16 bases between. The CDR3 has 15 residues. CDR3 loop: CASSFKLGDMETQYF. The CDR3 DNA reads as TGTGCCAGCAGCTTTAAACTCGGAGATATGGAGACCCAGTACTTC.

The chain has TRBV11-2 and TRBJ2-1; 11 positions match TRBD1. The CDR3 loop spans 16 amino acids. Trimming took 5 bases from V and 4 from J; bases not matched to a gene: 7. From germline, CDR1 is SGHAT and CDR2 FQNNGV. The CDR3 DNA reads as TGTGCCAGCAGCCACAGGACAGGGGGCGCTTACAATGAGCAGTTCTTC. Its protein is CASSHRTGGAYNEQFF.

This chain uses TRBV5-5 with TRBJ2-2, with D possibly TRBD2 on 6 matching bases. The CDR3 extends over 15 amino acids. CDR1 is SGHKS and CDR2 is YYEKEE in the germline V gene (reference sequence). Trimming pared 0 bases from V and 0 bases from J, leaving 6 bases between. The CDR3 nucleotides read TGTGCCAGCAGCTTGGGCGGGGCGAACACCGGGGAGCTGTTTTTT. Its translation: CASSLGGANTGELFF.

J is TRBJ1-1 and V is TRBV3-1 (or the pseudogene TRBV3-2); D uncertain. Trimming took 1 base from V and 7 from J, leaving 13 bases between them. Germline V CDR1 and CDR2: LGHDT, YNNKEL (reference sequence). The CDR3 consists of 14 residues. CDR3 in DNA: TGTGCCAGCAGCCAAGCTGCCGACGGGAGTGAAGCTTTCTTT. Translating it yields CASSQAADGSEAFF.

V is TRBV5-5 and J is TRBJ2-7; 8 nucleotides align to TRBD1. Germline V lookup: CDR1 SGHKS, CDR2 YYEKEE (reference sequence). The CDR3 has 14 amino acids. After removal of 2 bases from V and 6 bases from J, the junction contained 7 bases not matched to a gene. CDR3 bases: TGTGCCAGCAGCTTTGGACAGGGTTTTTCCGAGCAGTACTTC. Protein: CASSFGQGFSEQYF.

The rearrangement joins TRBV19 to TRBJ2-5, with 7 bases aligning to TRBD1. V was pared by 5 bases and J by 2 bases, with 2 bases of the junction left unmatched. The CDR3 runs to 13 residues. In germline, CDR1 is LNHDA, CDR2 SQIVND (reference sequence). The CDR3 DNA reads TGTGCCAGTAGTCTACAGGGGCAAGAGACCCAGTACTTC. Amino acid sequence: CASSLQGQETQYF.

The gene calls are TRBV28 and TRBJ1-1; 10 bases are shared with TRBD1. V lost 5 bases and J lost 5; bases outside the gene matches: 8. Germline V gene sequence: CDR1 MDHEN, CDR2 SYDVKM. This CDR3 is 15 amino acids long. CDR3 region: CASSPQGQGRTEAFF. The CDR3 DNA sequence: TGTGCCAGCAGTCCTCAGGGACAGGGGCGGACTGAAGCTTTCTTT.

V is TRBV5-1 and J is TRBJ2-5; 9 bases align to TRBD2. CDR3 length: 16 amino acids. V trimming: 0 bases; J trimming: 3 bases; junction bases outside the gene matches: 6. Germline CDR1 and CDR2: SGHRS and YFSETQ. The DNA of the CDR3 is TGCGCCAGCAGCTTGGGGGTTCTAGCGGGGAAAGAGACCCAGTACTTC. The encoded protein is CASSLGVLAGKETQYF.

The chain joins TRBV18 to TRBJ2-7; TRBD1 matches 8 bases. The CDR3 sequence is 14 residues long. Looked up from germline, CDR1 is KGHSH and CDR2 is LQKENI. Losses at the gene ends were 4 bases for V and 3 bases for J; bases not matched to a gene: 5. Here the CDR3 reads CASSLQGGGYEQYF. In DNA, the CDR3 is TGTGCCAGCTCACTACAGGGGGGAGGCTACGAGCAGTACTTC. Supplemented by reference TRBV18 and TRBJ2-7, the full variable domain reads NAGVMQNPRHLVRRRGQEARLRCSPMKGHSHVYWYRQLPEEGLKFMVYLQKENIIDESGMPKERFSAEFPKEGPSILRIQQVVRGDSAAYFCASSLQGGGYEQYFGPGTRLTVT.

The rearrangement links TRBV5-6 to TRBJ1-2, with 9 bases that match TRBD1. CDR1 and CDR2 (germline): SGHDT, YYEEEE. The CDR3 has 13 residues. With V trimmed by 1 base and J by 8 bases, 3 bases remained unmatched. The CDR3 region is CASSLRQGDGYTF. CDR3 sequence (DNA): TGTGCCAGCAGCTTGAGACAGGGGGACGGCTACACCTTC.

The rearrangement links TRBV9 to TRBJ2-3; 11 bases agree with TRBD2. The V gene's germline CDR1 is SGDLS and CDR2 YYNGEE. The CDR3 has 15 residues. Trimming took 4 bases from V and 2 from J; bases not matched to a gene: 3. CDR3 sequence (DNA): TGTGCCAGCAGCCAGACTAGCGGGGTCACAGATACGCAGTATTTT. This sequence encodes CASSQTSGVTDTQYF.

This chain uses TRBV7-8 with TRBJ2-7, with a possible D match to TRBD1 (5 bases). Trimming shortened V by 3 bases and J by 2 bases, and 11 bases separated the two germline ends. Germline CDR1 SGHVS, CDR2 FQNEAQ. CDR3 length: 14 residues. CDR3 residues: CASSFLPGTYEQYF. The CDR3 nucleotides read TGTGCCAGCAGCTTCCTCCCAGGGACCTACGAGCAGTACTTC.

This clone was detected only a few times. The rearrangement joins TRBV7-9 to TRBJ1-4, with 10 bases aligning to TRBD1. Germline CDR1 reads SEHNR; CDR2 reads FQNEAQ (reference sequence). V dropped 4 bases and J dropped 4; count of bases not matched to a gene: 3. The CDR3 runs 15 residues. The CDR3 DNA sequence: TGTGCCAGCAGCTGGGGACAGGGGTTTAATGAAAAACTGTTTTTT. This translates into CASSWGQGFNEKLFF.

This rearrangement joins TRBV28 to TRBJ2-7, with 7 bases lining up with TRBD2. The CDR3 runs to 14 residues. Unmatched junction bases numbered 6, after V lost 5 bases and J lost 2 bases. Germline CDR1 is MDHEN and CDR2 is SYDVKM. For the CDR3, the DNA is TGTGCCAGCAGTAGCGGGGACCTGCCCTACGAGCAGTACTTC. Protein sequence: CASSSGDLPYEQYF.

The J gene is TRBJ2-1, the V gene TRBV5-1; the match to TRBD2 covers 10 bases. CDR1 is SGHRS, CDR2 YFSETQ, per germline. V lost 3 bases and J lost 0; bases outside the gene matches: 9. This CDR3 region has 18 residues. In nucleotides, the CDR3 is TGCGCCAGCAGCTCCTTAGGGACTAGCGCCAACTCCTACAATGAGCAGTTCTTC. Translation: CASSSLGTSANSYNEQFF. Full variable domain (outside the CDR3, taken from reference TRBV5-1 and TRBJ2-1): KAGVTQTPRYLIKTRGQQVTLSCSPISGHRSVSWYQQTPGQGLQFLFEYFSETQRNKGNFPGRFSGRQFSNSRSEMNVSTLELGDSALYLCASSSLGTSANSYNEQFFGPGTRLTVL.

V usage is TRBV11-1 and J usage is TRBJ2-1, with 7 bases aligning to TRBD2. CDR3 length: 13 residues. CDR1 is SGHAT and CDR2 is FQDESV in the germline V gene (reference sequence). V shed 5 bases, J shed 7 bases, and the junction held 5 bases outside the gene matches. DNA of the CDR3: TGTGCCAGCAGCATCCGGGACTATAATGAGCAGTTCTTC. Translated, it gives CASSIRDYNEQFF.

This clone showed up just once. The J gene is TRBJ2-2, the V gene TRBV15; D call uncertain. Trimming removed 0 bases from V and 0 bases from J, with 8 bases in between. The CDR3 totals 16 residues. Germline V lookup: CDR1 LNHNV, CDR2 YYDKDF (reference sequence). The CDR3, as DNA: TGTGCCACCAGCAGAGATCGTCCGGCGAACACCGGGGAGCTGTTTTTT. It specifies CATSRDRPANTGELFF.

V is TRBV6-1 and J is TRBJ2-2, with D possibly being TRBD1 (5 bases). There are 14 residues in the CDR3. Germline CDR1 reads MNHNS; CDR2 reads SASEGT. V was cut by 2 bases and J by 5 bases, with 9 bases left in between. The CDR3 bases are TGTGCCAGCAGTGAAATGACAGCGACCGGGGAGCTGTTTTTT. This sequence encodes CASSEMTATGELFF.

This chain links TRBV28 with TRBJ1-4, with D unresolved. This CDR3 contains 11 residues. V was trimmed by 3 bases and J by 8 bases, leaving 4 bases between them. Germline V gene sequence: CDR1 MDHEN, CDR2 SYDVKM. As DNA, the CDR3 is TGTGCCAGCAGTTTCTTGGAAAAACTGTTTTTT. The encoded protein is CASSFLEKLFF. The variable domain in full, completed from reference TRBV28 and TRBJ1-4, reads DVKVTQSSRYLVKRTGEKVFLECVQDMDHENMFWYRQDPGLGLRLIYFSYDVKMKEKGDIPEGYSVSREKKERFSLILESASTNQTSMYLCASSFLEKLFFGSGTQLSVL.